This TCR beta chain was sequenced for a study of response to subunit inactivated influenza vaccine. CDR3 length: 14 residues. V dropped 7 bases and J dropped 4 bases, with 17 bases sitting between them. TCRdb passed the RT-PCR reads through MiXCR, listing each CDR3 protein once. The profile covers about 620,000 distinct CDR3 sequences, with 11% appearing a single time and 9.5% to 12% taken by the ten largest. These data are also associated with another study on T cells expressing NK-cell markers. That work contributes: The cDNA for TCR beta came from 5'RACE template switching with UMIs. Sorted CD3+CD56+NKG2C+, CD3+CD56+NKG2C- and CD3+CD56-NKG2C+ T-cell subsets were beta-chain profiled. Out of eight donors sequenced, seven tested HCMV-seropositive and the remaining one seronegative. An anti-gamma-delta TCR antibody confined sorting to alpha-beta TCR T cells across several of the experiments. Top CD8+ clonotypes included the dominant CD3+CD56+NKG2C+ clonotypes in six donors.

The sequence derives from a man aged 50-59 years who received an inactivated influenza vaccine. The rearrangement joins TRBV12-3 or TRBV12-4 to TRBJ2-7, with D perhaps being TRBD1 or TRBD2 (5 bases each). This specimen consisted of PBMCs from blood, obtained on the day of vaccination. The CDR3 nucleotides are TGTGCCAGCAAAATCGAGGGACGACCTTACGAGCAGTACTTC. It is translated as CASKIEGRPYEQYF.